This TCR beta chain appears in the sequencing data of a study of CD8+CD57+ T cells in acquired aplastic anemia. Study-wide context: The study obtained an average of 3.2 ug of DNA from sorted CD4+ and CD8+ cells.

Many counts were recorded for this clonotype. CD8+CD57+ cell expansion had been shown by flow cytometry in patients chosen for sequencing. Profiles of TCR beta VDJ and CDR3 were generated from a genomic DNA template. Via MiXCR, TCRdb re-called the reads, giving one row per CDR3 protein. The sample includes roughly 240,000 distinct CDR3 sequences, around 46% of them seen just once. CDR1 is PRHDT, CDR2 FYEKMQ, per germline (reference sequence). The CDR3 extends over 14 amino acids. The germline V and J ends were trimmed by 3 bases and 2 bases, with 7 bases remaining between them. The sample taken for sequencing was sorted CD4+, CD8+, or CD8+CD57+ T cells (not recorded which) from PBMCs. The clonotype originates from a human donor with aplastic anemia. The V and J genes are TRBV13 and TRBJ2-2; perhaps TRBD2 as D (6 bases). CDR3 region: CASSFGTNTGELFF. CDR3 nucleotides: TGTGCCAGCAGCTTCGGGACTAACACCGGGGAGCTGTTTTTT.